This paragraph covers one T cell receptor beta chain sequence. The target antigen is unknown. The CDR3 is made up of 15 amino acids. Germline V gene data show CDR1 as DFQATT and CDR2 as SNEGSKA (reference sequence). These data are taken from a study of T cells expressing NK-cell markers. Study in general: Among the eight sequenced donors, seven tested HCMV-seropositive and one tested seronegative. Study conclusions and caveats: Dominant NKG2C+ clonotypes accounted for about 1.0-8% of CD8+ T cells in six donors. A handful of donors showed these clonotypes also leading the CD3+CD56-NKG2C+ fraction. HCMV specificity was not established for the expanded NKG2C+ T cell clones.

Reanalyzing the 5' RACE reads, TCRdb keeps one entry per CDR3 protein, without DNA. The repertoire table contains hundreds of thousands of distinct CDR3 sequences. The rearrangement joins TRBV20-1 to TRBJ1-1; TCRdb returns TRBD1, unconfirmable since there is no DNA. This sequence originates from a man between 18 and 35 years old in good health. Sequencing was performed on blood T cells: a sorted CD56 or NKG2C T cell subset, CD4+ or CD8+ T cells, or bulk PBMC T cells (not recorded which). CDR3 region: CSAKPPTGLDTEAFF.